This entry concerns a single T cell receptor beta chain. These data originate in a study of CD8 T cells in ankylosing spondylitis. Germline V gene sequence: CDR1 LGHNA, CDR2 YSLEER. The CDR3 is 15 amino acids. V was clipped by 4 bases and J by 0 bases; unmatched bases: 1. Scientists made TCR beta libraries using quantitative 5'-RACE with molecular barcodes. TCRdb fed the 5' RACE reads into MiXCR, producing one record per CDR3 protein. The data hold 210,000 or so distinct CDR3 sequences, with 25% to 30% observed a single time. The clonotype originates from a male donor with ankylosing spondylitis or in good health (not recorded which). The specimen sequenced was blood, either unsorted or a sorted T cell fraction (not recorded which). The V call is TRBV4-3, the J call TRBJ1-4, with 8 bases identical to TRBD1. CDR3 in DNA: TGCGCCAGCAGCCCGGGACAGGCAACTAATGAAAAACTGTTTTTT. This sequence encodes CASSPGQATNEKLFF.